The clone carrying this T cell receptor (beta chain) is medium-sized by share. The antigen is not known. In TCRdb, the multiplex PCR reads were re-called with MiXCR into one record per CDR3 protein. Of 200,000 to 250,000 distinct CDR3 sequences detected, about 32% appear once; the ten largest clones hold 1.4%. The sample comes from a study of breast tumors, draining lymph nodes, adjacent tissues. Overall study results and limits: The data were judged consistent with most tumor T cells coming from lymph node and expanding in tumor. Compared with basal-like, luminal-like tumors shared significantly more repertoire with nontumor tissue. Tumor repertoires ranked between lymph nodes and nontumor tissue in diversity, with V and J gene preferences. Tumor T cell lymph node origin was a supported hypothesis, not proven.

Losses at the gene ends were 0 bases for V and 5 bases for J; bases not matched to a gene: 7. The CDR3 loop spans 15 amino acids. Germline lookup yields CDR1 DFQATT and CDR2 SNEGSKA (reference sequence). Axillary draining lymph nodes of breast cancer patients supplied the node samples. The sequence derives from a female donor with breast cancer. Some clones in this sample may be carry-over from other donors' samples. The sequenced material came from axillary lymph node tissue. The chain has TRBV20-1 and TRBJ2-5; 9 positions agree with TRBD1. CDR3 nucleotide sequence: TGCAGTGCTAGAGATAGTGGGGACAGGGCTGAGACCCAGTACTTC. Translation: CSARDSGDRAETQYF.